This T cell receptor (beta chain) came from a study of cytomegalovirus exposure and HLA in healthy donors. Amplification used 60 Vbeta primers and 13 Jbeta primers. TCRdb's copy holds only in-frame clones and misses some; the assay was immunoSEQ multiplex PCR. Altogether under 200,000 clones are present, around three quarters being singletons, with the ten largest covering under 0.9%. V trimming: 4 bases; J trimming: 5 bases; junction bases outside the gene matches: 6. The CDR3 totals 14 residues. The germline V gene encodes CDR1 LNHDA and CDR2 SQIVND (reference sequence). Sequenced: PBMCs. This receptor was identified in a woman in her 40s in good health and CMV-seronegative. The rearrangement uses TRBV19 and TRBJ2-7, with 9 bases aligning to TRBD1. CDR3 region: CASSRDRVVHEQYF. The CDR3 DNA is TGTGCCAGTAGTAGGGACAGGGTGGTCCACGAGCAGTACTTC.